Each of the 22 T cell receptor beta chains below was sequenced from the same sample in a study of T cells after yellow fever vaccination. TCRdb passed the 5' RACE reads through MiXCR, listing each CDR3 protein once. The data contain hundreds of thousands of distinct CDR3 sequences, 12% of them singletons. Sequenced here: PBMCs, sampled on the day of the yellow fever booster vaccination. The receptors originated from a man younger than 45 who received the YFV17D yellow fever vaccine.

This clonotype came up a few times. The gene calls are TRBV3-1 and TRBJ2-1; D possibly corresponds to TRBD2 (5 bases). The CDR3 is made up of 17 amino acids. CDR1 and CDR2 from the germline V gene are LGHDT and YNNKEL (reference sequence). V was clipped by 1 base and J by 4 bases, with 17 bases between them. The CDR3 DNA follows: TGTGCCAGCAGCCAAGGCCTGGGGTTAGCGAAATACAATGAGCAGTTCTTC. Its translation is CASSQGLGLAKYNEQFF.

This clonotype was observed a handful of times. The rearrangement links TRBV27 to TRBJ2-7; 10 nucleotides line up with TRBD2. This CDR3 comprises 16 residues. CDR1 and CDR2 (germline): MNHEY, SMNVEV (reference sequence). Unmatched junction bases numbered 5, after V lost 3 bases and J lost 0 bases. The CDR3 nucleotides read TGTGCCAGCAGTTTCTCTAGCGGGGGAAGCTCCTACGAGCAGTACTTC. Translated: CASSFSSGGSSYEQYF.

This clonotype has just a few counts. The V call is TRBV12-5, the J call TRBJ2-7; D unclear. Trimming left V 1 base short and J 7 bases short, with 14 bases between. The CDR3 has 14 amino acids. The germline CDR1 and CDR2 sequences are LGHNT and FRNRAP. The CDR3 DNA reads as TGTGCTAGTGGTTTGGGAACTTCTTTAGGTGAGCAGTACTTC. Translated, it gives CASGLGTSLGEQYF.

A few counts support this clonotype. The chain combines TRBV3-1 with TRBJ1-4; 8 positions agree with TRBD1. The CDR3 spans 15 residues. Trimming cost V 3 bases and J 6 bases; bases outside gene matches: 6. Germline CDR1 and CDR2: LGHDT and YNNKEL (reference sequence). The CDR3 DNA reads TGTGCCAGCAGCCAGGCCGGGACAGGAGATGAAAAACTGTTTTTT. Its translation is CASSQAGTGDEKLFF.

The chain has TRBV18 and TRBJ2-3; the D is unclear. Germline loops: CDR1 KGHSH, CDR2 LQKENI. CDR3 length: 16 residues. Trimming cost V 4 bases and J 3 bases, with 17 bases left between them. The CDR3 protein is CASSQSPYPGTDTQYF. Written as DNA, the CDR3 is TGTGCCAGCTCACAATCCCCGTATCCTGGAACAGATACGCAGTATTTT.

V gene TRBV10-3 combines with J gene TRBJ1-2; no firm D call. The CDR3 has 13 residues. From germline, CDR1 is ENHRY and CDR2 SYGVKD. V was trimmed by 7 bases and J by 8 bases, leaving 17 bases between them. The CDR3 spells CAITAANLRGYTF. Written as DNA, the CDR3 is TGTGCCATCACGGCCGCTAATTTAAGGGGCTACACCTTC.

This clonotype came up a few times. The rearrangement joins TRBV18 to TRBJ2-3, with TRBD1 matching over 8 bases. The CDR3 runs to 11 residues. Germline lookup yields CDR1 KGHSH and CDR2 LQKENI. CDR3 sequence: CAGQGTDTQYF. The CDR3 coding sequence is TGTGCTGGACAGGGAACAGATACGCAGTATTTT.

The chain uses TRBV6-1 and TRBJ1-3; D remains unclear. Trimming removed 2 bases at V and 3 bases at J, with 11 bases between. CDR1 MNHNS and CDR2 SASEGT come from the germline V gene. There are 15 residues in the CDR3. DNA for the CDR3: TGTGCCAGCAGTGAAAGTTGGAGGGATGGAAACACCATATATTTT. It codes for CASSESWRDGNTIYF.

This rearrangement joins TRBV5-1 to TRBJ1-4; D is unresolved. Germline V gene lookup returns CDR1 SGHRS and CDR2 YFSETQ. Trimming pared 0 bases from V and 8 bases from J, leaving 17 bases between. This CDR3 comprises 16 residues. In nucleotides, the CDR3 is TGCGCCAGCAGCTTGGGACCAGTTGGTGTAGGGGAAAAACTGTTTTTT. Translating gives CASSLGPVGVGEKLFF.

This clonotype was seen a single time. The V gene is TRBV20-1, the J gene TRBJ2-7; the D gene is possibly TRBD2 (5 bases). The germline V gene encodes CDR1 DFQATT and CDR2 SNEGSKA (reference sequence). The CDR3 loop spans 14 amino acids. The germline V and J ends were trimmed by 3 bases and 2 bases, with 14 bases remaining between them. The CDR3 sequence: CSASDVSGTYEQYF. The DNA for the CDR3 is TGCAGTGCTAGTGACGTCTCCGGGACCTACGAGCAGTACTTC.

This clonotype was seen at least ten times. The CDR3 nucleotides are TGCGCCAGCAGCCAAGTAGCGGGAGAGAGCGCAGATACGCAGTATTTT. Translating it yields CASSQVAGESADTQYF. This chain connects TRBV4-3 to TRBJ2-3; TRBD2 agrees at 9 bases. This CDR3 is built from 16 residues. Trimming removed 1 base from V and 4 bases from J; junction bases left unmatched: 6. The germline V gene has CDR1 LGHNA and CDR2 YSLEER.

CDR3 DNA sequence: TGTGCCAGCAGTTTGGCGACAGGAGCTAACTATGGCTACACCTTC. Its protein is CASSLATGANYGYTF. The J gene is TRBJ1-2, the V gene TRBV28; D perhaps matches TRBD1 (6 bases). Between the trimmed V and J ends, which lost 3 bases and 0 bases, there was a span of 11 bases. The CDR3 extends over 15 amino acids. Germline V lookup: CDR1 MDHEN, CDR2 SYDVKM.

The chain uses TRBV4-2 and TRBJ2-4, with 7 bases fitting TRBD1. CDR1 is LGHNA and CDR2 is YNFKEQ in the germline V gene. This CDR3 spans 17 amino acids. V was clipped by 0 bases and J by 0 bases; unmatched bases: 5. The CDR3 sequence: CASSQETGAVAKNIQYF. In DNA form, the CDR3 reads TGTGCCAGCAGCCAAGAAACAGGGGCGGTAGCCAAAAACATTCAGTACTTC.

This clonotype was seen more than once but under ten times. J is TRBJ2-2 and V is TRBV20-1; D possibly matches TRBD1 or TRBD2 (5 bases each). The CDR3 is made up of 15 amino acids. Trimming shortened V by 6 bases and J by 1 base, and 15 bases separated the two germline ends. Germline loops: CDR1 DFQATT, CDR2 SNEGSKA (reference sequence). The CDR3 sequence is CSASRGPMNTGELFF. The CDR3 DNA is TGCAGTGCGTCCCGGGGACCCATGAACACCGGGGAGCTGTTTTTT.

This clonotype was recorded many times. V usage is TRBV12-3 or TRBV12-4 and J usage is TRBJ2-3; 7 nucleotides align to TRBD2. This CDR3 comprises 13 residues. After removal of 3 bases from V and 3 bases from J, the junction contained 0 bases not matched to a gene. The CDR3 DNA reads as TGTGCCAGCAGTTTCGGGGGGACAGATACGCAGTATTTT. It is translated as CASSFGGTDTQYF.

This clonotype was found a few times. The chain recombines TRBV18 with TRBJ2-2, with TRBD2 matching 8 bases. J gave up 5 bases and V 4 bases, and 9 bases lay outside the gene matches. This CDR3 spans 16 amino acids. Germline-derived CDR1 and CDR2 are KGHSH and LQKENI. The CDR3 region is CASSRSGRRLTGELFF. The DNA of the CDR3 is TGTGCCAGCTCACGGAGCGGGAGAAGGCTTACCGGGGAGCTGTTTTTT.

The V and J genes are TRBV3-1 and TRBJ2-3, with D perhaps matching TRBD2 (5 bases). V was cut by 1 base and J by 1 base, with 12 bases left in between. Per the germline V gene, CDR1 is LGHDT and CDR2 is YNNKEL (reference sequence). The CDR3 runs 16 residues. The chain's CDR3 is CASSQVSEGGTDTQYF. The CDR3 DNA sequence: TGTGCCAGCAGCCAAGTATCCGAGGGAGGCACAGATACGCAGTATTTT.

This chain uses TRBV7-9 with TRBJ2-1; perhaps D is TRBD1 or TRBD2 (6 bases each). With 8 bases removed from V and 2 bases from J, the gap between germline ends came to 16 bases. CDR3 size: 15 residues. CDR1 is SEHNR, CDR2 FQNEAQ, per germline (reference sequence). The DNA of the CDR3 is TGTGCCAGCGAACTTCAACGGGGGCCCTACAATGAGCAGTTCTTC. It encodes CASELQRGPYNEQFF.

Here the CDR3 reads CASIARERKDEQFF. In DNA, the CDR3 is TGTGCCAGCATTGCCCGCGAGAGAAAGGATGAGCAGTTCTTC. The chain is built from TRBV27 and TRBJ2-1; D is ambiguous. Trimming stripped 7 bases from V and 8 bases from J, with 18 bases between. This CDR3 is built from 14 residues. Looked up from germline, CDR1 is MNHEY and CDR2 is SMNVEV (reference sequence).

The chain is built from TRBV18 and TRBJ2-4, with D possibly being TRBD1 (6 bases). The CDR3 length is 15 residues. V was cut by 4 bases and J by 2 bases, with 12 bases left in between. Germline lookup yields CDR1 KGHSH and CDR2 LQKENI. CDR3 loop: CASSQQGFTKNIQYF. The CDR3 region has the DNA TGTGCCAGCTCACAACAGGGATTTACCAAAAACATTCAGTACTTC.

This clonotype came up a few times. This chain uses TRBV12-3 or TRBV12-4 with TRBJ2-1; 8 bases align to TRBD2. The CDR3 covers 14 residues. Trimming at V came to 3 bases and at J to 7 bases, leaving 5 bases not matched to a gene. CDR3 loop: CASSFRSGGNEQFF. The CDR3, as DNA: TGTGCCAGCAGTTTTCGGAGCGGGGGAAATGAGCAGTTCTTC.

The sample holds a few counts of this clonotype. The chain links TRBV15 to TRBJ2-7; D is ambiguous. The ends were cut back, 2 bases at V and 1 base at J, with 6 bases in the middle. This CDR3 region has 13 residues. The germline V gene has CDR1 LNHNV and CDR2 YYDKDF (reference sequence). CDR3 sequence (DNA): TGTGCCACCAGCAGAACAGTTTCCTACGAGCAGTACTTC. Protein sequence: CATSRTVSYEQYF. The whole variable domain, remainder taken from reference TRBV15 and TRBJ2-7, is DAMVIQNPRYQVTQFGKPVTLSCSQTLNHNVMYWYQQKSSQAPKLLFHYYDKDFNNEADTPDNFQSRRPNTSFCFLDIRSPGLGDTAMYLCATSRTVSYEQYFGPGTRLTVT.